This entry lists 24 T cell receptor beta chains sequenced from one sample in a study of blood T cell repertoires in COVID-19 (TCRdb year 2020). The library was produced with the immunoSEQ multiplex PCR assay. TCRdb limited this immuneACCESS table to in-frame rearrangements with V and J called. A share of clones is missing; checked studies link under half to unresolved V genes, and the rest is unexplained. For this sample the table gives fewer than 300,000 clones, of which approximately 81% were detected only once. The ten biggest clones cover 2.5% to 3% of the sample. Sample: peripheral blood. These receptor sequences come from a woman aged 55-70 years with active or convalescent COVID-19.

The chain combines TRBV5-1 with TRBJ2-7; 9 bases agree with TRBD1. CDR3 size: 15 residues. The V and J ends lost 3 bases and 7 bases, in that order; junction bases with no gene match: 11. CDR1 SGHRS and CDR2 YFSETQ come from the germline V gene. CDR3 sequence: CASSSGEDRGKEQYF. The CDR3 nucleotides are TGCGCCAGCAGCTCGGGAGAGGACAGGGGTAAAGAGCAGTACTTC.

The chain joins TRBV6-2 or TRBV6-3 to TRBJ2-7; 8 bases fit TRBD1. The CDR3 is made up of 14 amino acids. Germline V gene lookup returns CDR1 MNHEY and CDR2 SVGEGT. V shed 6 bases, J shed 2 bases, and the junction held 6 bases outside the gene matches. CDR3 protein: CASRPPDRAYEQYF. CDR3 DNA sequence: TGTGCCAGCAGACCTCCGGACAGGGCCTACGAGCAGTACTTC.

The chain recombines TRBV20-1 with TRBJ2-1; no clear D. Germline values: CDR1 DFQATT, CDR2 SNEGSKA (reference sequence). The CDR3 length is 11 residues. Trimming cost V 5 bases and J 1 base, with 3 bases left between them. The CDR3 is CSASSYNEQFF. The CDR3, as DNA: TGCAGTGCTTCGTCCTACAATGAGCAGTTCTTC.

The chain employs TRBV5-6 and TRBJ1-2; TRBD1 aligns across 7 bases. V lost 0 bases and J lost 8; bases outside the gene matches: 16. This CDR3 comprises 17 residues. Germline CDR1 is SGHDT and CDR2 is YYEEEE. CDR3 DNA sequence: TGTGCCAGCAGCTTGGCTCCGGGCCTACAGGGGCCTTGGGGCTACACCTTC. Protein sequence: CASSLAPGLQGPWGYTF.

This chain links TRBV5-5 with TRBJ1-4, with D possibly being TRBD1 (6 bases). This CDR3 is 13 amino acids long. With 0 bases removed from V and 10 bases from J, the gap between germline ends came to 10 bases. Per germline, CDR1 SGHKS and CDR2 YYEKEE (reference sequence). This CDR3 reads CASSLAVQGKLFF. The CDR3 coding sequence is TGTGCCAGCAGCTTGGCCGTACAGGGAAAACTGTTTTTT.

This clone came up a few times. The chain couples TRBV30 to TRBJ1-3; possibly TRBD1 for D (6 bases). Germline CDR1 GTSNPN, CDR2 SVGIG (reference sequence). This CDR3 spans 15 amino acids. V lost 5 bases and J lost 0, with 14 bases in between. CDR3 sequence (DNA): TGTGCCTGGTCCAGGGGCCTTGGCTCTGGAAACACCATATATTTT. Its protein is CAWSRGLGSGNTIYF.

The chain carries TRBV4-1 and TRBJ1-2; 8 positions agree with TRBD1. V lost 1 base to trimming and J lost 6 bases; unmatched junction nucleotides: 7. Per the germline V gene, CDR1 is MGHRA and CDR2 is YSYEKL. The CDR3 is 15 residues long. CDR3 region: CASSQGTGRRNGYTF. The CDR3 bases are TGCGCCAGCAGCCAAGGGACAGGGAGGAGGAATGGCTACACCTTC.

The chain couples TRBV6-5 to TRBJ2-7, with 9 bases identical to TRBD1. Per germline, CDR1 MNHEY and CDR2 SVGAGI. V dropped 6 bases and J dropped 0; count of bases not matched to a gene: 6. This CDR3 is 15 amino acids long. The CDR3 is CASSLDRGPSYEQYF. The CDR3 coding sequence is TGTGCCAGCAGCCTGGACAGGGGACCCTCCTACGAGCAGTACTTC.

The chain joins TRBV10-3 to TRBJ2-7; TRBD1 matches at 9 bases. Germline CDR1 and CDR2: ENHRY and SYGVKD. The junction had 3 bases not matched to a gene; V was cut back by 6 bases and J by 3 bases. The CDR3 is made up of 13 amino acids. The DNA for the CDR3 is TGTGCCATCAGCCGGGACAGGGTCTACGAGCAGTACTTC. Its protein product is CAISRDRVYEQYF.

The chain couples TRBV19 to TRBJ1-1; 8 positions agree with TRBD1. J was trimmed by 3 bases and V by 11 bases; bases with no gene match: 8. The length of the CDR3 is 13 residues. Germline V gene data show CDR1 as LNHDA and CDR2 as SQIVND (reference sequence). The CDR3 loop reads CAATDRDDTEAFF. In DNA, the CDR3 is TGTGCCGCTACGGACAGGGATGACACTGAAGCTTTCTTT.

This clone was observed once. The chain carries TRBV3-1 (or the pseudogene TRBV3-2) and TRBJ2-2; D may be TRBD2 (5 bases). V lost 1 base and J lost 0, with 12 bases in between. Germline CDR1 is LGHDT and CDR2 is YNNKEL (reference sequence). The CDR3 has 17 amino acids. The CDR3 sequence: CASSQAGGRPNTGELFF. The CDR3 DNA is TGTGCCAGCAGCCAAGCCGGCGGGCGGCCGAACACCGGGGAGCTGTTTTTT.

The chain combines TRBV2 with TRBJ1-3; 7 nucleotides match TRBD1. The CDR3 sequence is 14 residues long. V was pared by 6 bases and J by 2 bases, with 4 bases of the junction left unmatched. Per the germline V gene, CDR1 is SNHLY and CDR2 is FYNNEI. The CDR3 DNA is TGTGCCAGCAGGGTTCAGGGGGCTGGAAACACCATATATTTT. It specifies CASRVQGAGNTIYF.

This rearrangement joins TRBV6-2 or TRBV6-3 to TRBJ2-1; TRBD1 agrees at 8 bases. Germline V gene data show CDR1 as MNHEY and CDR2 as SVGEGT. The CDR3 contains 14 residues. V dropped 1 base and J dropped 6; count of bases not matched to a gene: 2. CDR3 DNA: TGTGCCAGCAGTTACTGGACAGGGCGCAATGAGCAGTTCTTC. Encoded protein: CASSYWTGRNEQFF.

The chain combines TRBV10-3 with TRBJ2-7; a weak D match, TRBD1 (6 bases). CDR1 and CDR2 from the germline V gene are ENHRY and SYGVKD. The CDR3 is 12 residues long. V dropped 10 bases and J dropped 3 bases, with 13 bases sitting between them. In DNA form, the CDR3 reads TGTGCCACCTCAGGGGACGGCTACGAGCAGTACTTC. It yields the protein CATSGDGYEQYF.

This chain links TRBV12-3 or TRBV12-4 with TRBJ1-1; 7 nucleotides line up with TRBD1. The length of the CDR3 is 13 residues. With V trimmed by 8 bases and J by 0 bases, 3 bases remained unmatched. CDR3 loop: CASRDRLNTEAFF. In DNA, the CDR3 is TGTGCCAGCCGGGACAGACTGAACACTGAAGCTTTCTTT.

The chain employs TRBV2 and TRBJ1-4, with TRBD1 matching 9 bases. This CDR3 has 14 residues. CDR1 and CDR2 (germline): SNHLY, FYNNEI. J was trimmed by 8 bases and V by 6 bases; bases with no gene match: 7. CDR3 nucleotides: TGTGCCAGCAGGGGACAGGGCCCTCTAGAAAAACTGTTTTTT. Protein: CASRGQGPLEKLFF.

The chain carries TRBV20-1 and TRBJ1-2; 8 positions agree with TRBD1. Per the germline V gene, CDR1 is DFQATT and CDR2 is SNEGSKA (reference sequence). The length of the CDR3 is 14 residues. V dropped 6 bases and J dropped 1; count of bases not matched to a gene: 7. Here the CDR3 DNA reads TGCAGTGCGAGTACCGGACAGGGTAACTATGGCTACACCTTC. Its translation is CSASTGQGNYGYTF.

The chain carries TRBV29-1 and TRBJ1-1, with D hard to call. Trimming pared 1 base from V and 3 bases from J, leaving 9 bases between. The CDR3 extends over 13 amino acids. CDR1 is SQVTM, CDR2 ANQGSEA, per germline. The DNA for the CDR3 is TGCAGCGTTGAAGGGGTGCGGGACACTGAAGCTTTCTTT. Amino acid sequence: CSVEGVRDTEAFF. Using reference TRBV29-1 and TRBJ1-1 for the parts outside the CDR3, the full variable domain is SAVISQKPSRDICQRGTSLTIQCQVDSQVTMMFWYRQQPGQSLTLIATANQGSEATYESGFVIDKFPISRPNLTFSTLTVSNMSPEDSSIYLCSVEGVRDTEAFFGQGTRLTVV.

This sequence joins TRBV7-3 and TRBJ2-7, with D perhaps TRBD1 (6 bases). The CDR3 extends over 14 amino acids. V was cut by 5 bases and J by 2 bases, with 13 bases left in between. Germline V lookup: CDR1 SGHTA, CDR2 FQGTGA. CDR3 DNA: TGTGCCAGCAGCCTCGGCCCAGGGGCCTACGAGCAGTACTTC. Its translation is CASSLGPGAYEQYF.

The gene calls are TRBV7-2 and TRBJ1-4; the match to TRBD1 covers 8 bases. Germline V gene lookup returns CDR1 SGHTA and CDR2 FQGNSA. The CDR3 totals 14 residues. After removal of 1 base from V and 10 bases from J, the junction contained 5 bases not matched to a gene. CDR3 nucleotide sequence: TGTGCCAGCAGCTTAGAGGACAGGGCCGGAAAACTGTTTTTT. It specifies CASSLEDRAGKLFF.

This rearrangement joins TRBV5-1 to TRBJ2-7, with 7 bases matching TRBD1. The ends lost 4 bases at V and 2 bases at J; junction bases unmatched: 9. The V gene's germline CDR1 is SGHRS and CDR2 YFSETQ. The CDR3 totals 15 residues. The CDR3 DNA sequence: TGCGCCAGCAGCCCCGCCCGGGACAGCACCTACGAGCAGTACTTC. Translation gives CASSPARDSTYEQYF. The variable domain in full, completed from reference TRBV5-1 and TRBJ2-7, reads KAGVTQTPRYLIKTRGQQVTLSCSPISGHRSVSWYQQTPGQGLQFLFEYFSETQRNKGNFPGRFSGRQFSNSRSEMNVSTLELGDSALYLCASSPARDSTYEQYFGPGTRLTVT.

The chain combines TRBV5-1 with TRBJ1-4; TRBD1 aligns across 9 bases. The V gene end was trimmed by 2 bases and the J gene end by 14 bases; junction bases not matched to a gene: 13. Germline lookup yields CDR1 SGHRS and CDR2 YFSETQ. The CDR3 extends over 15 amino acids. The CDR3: CASSLETGGASRLFF. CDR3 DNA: TGCGCCAGCAGCTTAGAAACAGGGGGCGCGAGCCGGCTGTTTTTT.

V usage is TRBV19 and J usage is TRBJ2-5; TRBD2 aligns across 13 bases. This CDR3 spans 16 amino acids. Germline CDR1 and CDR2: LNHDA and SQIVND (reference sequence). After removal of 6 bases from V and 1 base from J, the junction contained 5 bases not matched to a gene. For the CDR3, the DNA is TGTGCCAGTAGGACCGGGACTAGCGGGGCCCAAGAGACCCAGTACTTC. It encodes CASRTGTSGAQETQYF.

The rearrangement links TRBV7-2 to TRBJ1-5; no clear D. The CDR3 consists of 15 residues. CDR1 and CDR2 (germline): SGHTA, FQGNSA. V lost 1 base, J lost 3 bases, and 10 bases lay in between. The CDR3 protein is CASSLVVGPNQPQHF. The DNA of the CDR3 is TGTGCCAGCAGCTTAGTGGTGGGCCCCAATCAGCCCCAGCATTTT.